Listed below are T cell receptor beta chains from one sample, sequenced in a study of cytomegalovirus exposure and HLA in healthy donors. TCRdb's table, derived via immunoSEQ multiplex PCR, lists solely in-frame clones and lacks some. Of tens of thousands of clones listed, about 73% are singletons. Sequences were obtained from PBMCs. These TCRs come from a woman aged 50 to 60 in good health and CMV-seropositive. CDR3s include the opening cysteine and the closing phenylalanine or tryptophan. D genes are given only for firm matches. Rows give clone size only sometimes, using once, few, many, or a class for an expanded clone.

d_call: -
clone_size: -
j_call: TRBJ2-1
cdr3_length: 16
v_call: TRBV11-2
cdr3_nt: TGTGCCAGCAGCTTCATTGCAGGGGGGTCCTACAATGAGCAGTTCTTC
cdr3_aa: CASSFIAGGSYNEQFF

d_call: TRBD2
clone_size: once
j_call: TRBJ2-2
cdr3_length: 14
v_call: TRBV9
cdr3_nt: TGTGCCAGCAGCGCTAGCGGGAGGGCCGGGGAGCTGTTTTTT
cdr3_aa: CASSASGRAGELFF

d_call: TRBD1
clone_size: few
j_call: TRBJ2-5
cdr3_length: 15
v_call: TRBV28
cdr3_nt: TGTGCCACCAACACCCGGGGACAGGGGAGGGGAGGGGAGTACTTC
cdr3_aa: CATNTRGQGRGGEYF

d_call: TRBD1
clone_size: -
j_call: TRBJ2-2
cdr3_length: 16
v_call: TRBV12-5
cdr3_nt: TGTGCTAGTGGTTTGGACGGGACAGGGAGGACCGGGGAGCTGTTTTTT
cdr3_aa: CASGLDGTGRTGELFF

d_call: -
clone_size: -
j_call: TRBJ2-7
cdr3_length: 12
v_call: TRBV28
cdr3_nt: TGTGCCAGCAGCCTTTACTCCTACGAGCAGTACTTC
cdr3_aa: CASSLYSYEQYF

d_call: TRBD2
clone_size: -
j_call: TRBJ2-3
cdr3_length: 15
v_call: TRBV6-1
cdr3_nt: TGTGCCAGCAGTGAATTAGCGGGATTTCCAGATACGCAGTATTTT
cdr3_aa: CASSELAGFPDTQYF

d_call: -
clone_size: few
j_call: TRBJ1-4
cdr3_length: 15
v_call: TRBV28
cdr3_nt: TGTGCCAGCAGTTCTCTATTACAGGGAGGGGAAAAACTGTTTTTT
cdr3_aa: CASSSLLQGGEKLFF

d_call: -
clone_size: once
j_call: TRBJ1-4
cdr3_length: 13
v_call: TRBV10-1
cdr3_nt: TGCGCCAGCAGTGGAGAGGCTAATGAAAAACTGTTTTTT
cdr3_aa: CASSGEANEKLFF

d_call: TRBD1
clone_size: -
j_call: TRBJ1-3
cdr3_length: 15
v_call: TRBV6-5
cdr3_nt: TGTGCCAGCAGCCTCGCAACAGGGGCGGGAAACACCATATATTTT
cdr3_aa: CASSLATGAGNTIYF

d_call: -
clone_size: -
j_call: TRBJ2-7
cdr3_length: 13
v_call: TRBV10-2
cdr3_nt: TGCGCCAGCAGTGGGACTCTCTCCTACGAGCAGTACTTC
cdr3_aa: CASSGTLSYEQYF

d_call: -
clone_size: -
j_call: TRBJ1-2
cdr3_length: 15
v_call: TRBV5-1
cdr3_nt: TGCGCCAGCAGCTTTCATGACAGTTCTAACTATGGCTACACCTTC
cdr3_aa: CASSFHDSSNYGYTF

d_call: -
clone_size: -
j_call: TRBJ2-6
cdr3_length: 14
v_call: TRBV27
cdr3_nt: TGTGCCAGCAGTCATAGCTCTGGGGCCAACGTCCTGACTTTC
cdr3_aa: CASSHSSGANVLTF

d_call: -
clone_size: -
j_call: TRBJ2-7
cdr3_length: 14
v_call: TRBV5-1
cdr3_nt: TGCGCCAGCAGCACTGACTGGATATCCTACGAGCAGTACTTC
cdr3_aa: CASSTDWISYEQYF